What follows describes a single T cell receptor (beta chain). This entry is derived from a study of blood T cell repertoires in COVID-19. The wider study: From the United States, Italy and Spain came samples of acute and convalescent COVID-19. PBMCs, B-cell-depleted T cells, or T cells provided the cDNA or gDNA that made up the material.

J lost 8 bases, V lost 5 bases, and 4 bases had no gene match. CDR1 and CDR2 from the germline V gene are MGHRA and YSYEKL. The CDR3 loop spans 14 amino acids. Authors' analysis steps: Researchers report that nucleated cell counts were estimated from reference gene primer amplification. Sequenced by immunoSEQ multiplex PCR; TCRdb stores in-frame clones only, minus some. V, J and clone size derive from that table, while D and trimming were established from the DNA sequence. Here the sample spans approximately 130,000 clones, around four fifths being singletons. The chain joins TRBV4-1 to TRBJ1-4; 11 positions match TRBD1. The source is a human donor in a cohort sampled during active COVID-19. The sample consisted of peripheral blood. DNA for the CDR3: TGCGCCAGCAGCGAGGGACAGGGGGACGAAAAACTGTTTTTT. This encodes CASSEGQGDEKLFF.